The text below deals with one T cell receptor beta chain. The antigen it recognizes is unknown. No per-base quality is available; no much larger clone lies one base away. The source of the sample is a study of shared clonotypes between healthy human individuals (dated by TCRdb to between 2020 and 2021). Broadly, across the study: The cohort comprised a couple of women and a few men aged 18 to 49 years. Between about 0.94 and 10 billion PBMCs per donor were obtained by leukapheresis. The study deeply sequenced blood TCR repertoires of about five healthy adults to estimate repertoire size and the extent of clonotype sharing between individuals. For each donor, CD4 naive and CD4 memory were each run on three plates, CD8 naive on two plates, and CD8 memory on one plate. Different laboratories and diverse techniques were used to prepare libraries and sequence TCR repertoires, to increase sequencing depth and limit assay-specific biases. General conclusions and limits of the study: Sampling was limited to blood, and TCR repertoires in tissue likely differ from TCR repertoires in blood. Because the study included only a small number of donors, the genetic and exposure-history diversity represented was limited. Clonotypes shared by all four sorted-subset donors showed higher generation probabilities than non-shared clonotypes. Even with the large sequencing depth, rarefaction of the sorted-subset datasets indicated that sequencing was incomplete. When several donors were compared, the shared fraction of clonotypes was about 5% for naive CD4, around 4% for naive CD8, roughly 2.5% for memory CD4, and approximately 0.4% for memory CD8. Naive subsets generally had larger estimated clonotype richness than memory subsets. Pairwise subsampling indicated that sequencing depth was expected to affect the degree of clonotype sharing among donors.

Using the deep immunoSEQ assay, multiplex PCR amplified TCR CDR3 regions from genomic DNA. Extracted genomic DNA from each cell subset was spread evenly across all wells of several immunoSEQ 96-well plates, with each plate serving as a replicate. Each replicate PCR for sorted subsets received around 200 ng genomic DNA, equal to roughly 30,000 T cell genomes. Purified libraries were quantified with a Qubit 3.0 fluorometer, sized on a Bioanalyzer 2100, and re-quantified with the KAPA Library Quantification kit. Every immunoSEQ 96-well plate was sequenced on a dedicated single-read 150-cycle Illumina NextSeq 550 flow cell. In the source study's methods: Because the immunoSEQ output held only junctional sequences and lacked quality scores, the filtering could not match the filtering applied to full-length reads. To assign V/J genes and CDR3, sequences were annotated against IMGT germline references using PyIR, a Python wrapper for IgBLAST v1.9. Reads with weak V/J assignments (E-value above 1e-6), missing CDR3, stop codons, out-of-frame junctions, or ambiguous translated residues were removed. V3J clonotypes were defined by identical inferred V gene, J gene, and CDR3 amino acid sequence. To compute the percentage overlap between repertoires, the number of shared unique clonotypes was divided by the size of the smaller repertoire. RTK rarefaction, the Chao1 estimator, and Recon v2.1 estimates of unobserved clonotypes were used to assess repertoire richness. Generation probabilities for all TCRbeta clonotypes obtained by the gDNA method from a handful of donors were computed using OLGA. TCRdb limited this immuneACCESS table to in-frame rearrangements with V and J called. A share of clones is missing; checked studies link under half to unresolved V genes, and the rest is unexplained. That table furnishes V, J and clone size, whereas the DNA furnished D and trimming. Across this sample there are approximately 1.5 million clones, with just under 99% seen only once. The ten biggest clones cover around 0.38% of the sample.

Donors were healthy HIV-negative adults with no recently reported acute infections or vaccinations. Every donor was a Caucasian adult residing in Nashville, Tennessee, USA. CD4+ T cells were enriched by magnetic negative selection; naive cells were then positively selected on CD45RA, and the negative fraction formed the memory subset. Blood was collected by leukapheresis, and PBMCs were isolated by Ficoll-Histopaque density gradient centrifugation and then cryopreserved in liquid nitrogen vapor phase. Purity and quantity of every magnetically sorted T cell population were checked by analytical flow cytometry. Genomic DNA was isolated from every sorted fraction and measured by UV absorbance on a Nanodrop 2000c. From the cysteine through the phenylalanine, the CDR3 covers 14 amino acids. Only CDR3 DNA remains: 42 bases, in frame from the first base. Looking up the germline V gene (reference sequence) yields CDR1 MNHNY and CDR2 SVGAGI. The V and J ends are trimmed by 2 bases and 6 bases, leaving 12 bases between them.

Source material: naive CD4+ T cells sorted from blood. This sample's cell subset or site label indicates: CD45RA+ positively selected. The source of this sequence is a man aged 25-45 years in good health. The V and J genes are TRBV6-6 and TRBJ2-3; possibly the D gene is TRBD1, per 6 matching bases. The nucleotide sequence is given as TGTGCCAGCAGTTACGGACAGCTGACGGATACGCAGTATTTT. Translated, this gives CASSYGQLTDTQYF.